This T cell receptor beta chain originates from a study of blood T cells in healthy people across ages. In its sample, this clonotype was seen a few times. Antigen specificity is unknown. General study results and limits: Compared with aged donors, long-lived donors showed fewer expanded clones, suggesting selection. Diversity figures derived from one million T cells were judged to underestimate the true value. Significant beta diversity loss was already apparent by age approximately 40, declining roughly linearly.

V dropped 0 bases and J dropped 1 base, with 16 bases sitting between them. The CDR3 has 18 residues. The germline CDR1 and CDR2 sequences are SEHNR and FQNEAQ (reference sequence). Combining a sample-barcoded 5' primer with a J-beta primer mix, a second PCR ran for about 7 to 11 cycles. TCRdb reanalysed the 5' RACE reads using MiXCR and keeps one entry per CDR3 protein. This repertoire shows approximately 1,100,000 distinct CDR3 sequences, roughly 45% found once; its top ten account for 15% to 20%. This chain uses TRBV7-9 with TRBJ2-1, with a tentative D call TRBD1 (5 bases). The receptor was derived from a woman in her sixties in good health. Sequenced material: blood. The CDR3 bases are TGTGCCAGCAGCTTAGCGCAAGGGGCAGGGTCATCCTACAATGAGCAGTTCTTC. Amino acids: CASSLAQGAGSSYNEQFF.